The 7 T cell receptor beta chains below come from one sample, sequenced in a study of shared clonotypes between healthy human individuals. The naive CD8 fraction comprised CD45RO-negative cells positively selected for CCR7 and excluded terminally differentiated effector memory CD45RA+ cells. Here immunoSEQ multiplex PCR was the method, and the copy in TCRdb shows in-frame clones only, minus some. The table includes more than 2 million clones, about 94% detected once. Source material: naive CD8+ T cells from PBMCs. These receptor sequences come from a man younger than 35 in good health. Some clones in this sample may be carry-over from other donors' samples.

The chain joins TRBV29-1 to TRBJ2-5; tentative D call: TRBD1 (5 bases). The CDR3 length is 14 residues. The V end was cut by 6 bases, the J end by 3 bases, with 17 bases between. CDR1 and CDR2 (germline): SQVTM, ANQGSEA. CDR3 protein: CSVPPTGHKETQYF. Here the CDR3 DNA reads TGCAGCGTCCCTCCGACCGGACACAAAGAGACCCAGTACTTC.

This chain links TRBV28 with TRBJ2-1, with 7 bases that match TRBD2. The CDR3 totals 14 residues. Trimming cost V 5 bases and J 3 bases; bases outside gene matches: 4. Germline CDR1 reads MDHEN; CDR2 reads SYDVKM. The CDR3 DNA is TGTGCCAGCAGTAGGGACTACCGCTACAATGAGCAGTTCTTC. Translation gives CASSRDYRYNEQFF.

V usage is TRBV15 and J usage is TRBJ2-7; D gene ambiguous. There are 15 residues in the CDR3. Germline values: CDR1 LNHNV, CDR2 YYDKDF (reference sequence). The V end lost 3 bases, the J end lost 2 bases, and 14 bases lay between the germline ends. The DNA of the CDR3 is TGTGCCACCAGCAGCCGTCCATCCCCGACCTACGAGCAGTACTTC. Its protein product is CATSSRPSPTYEQYF.

This chain links TRBV29-1 with TRBJ2-3; D gene uncertain. The CDR3 consists of 14 residues. Germline V CDR1 and CDR2: SQVTM, ANQGSEA. The germline V and J ends were trimmed by 8 bases and 4 bases, with 19 bases remaining between them. The CDR3 DNA reads TGCAGCCCGGTGTGTCCCGCAGAGTCAGATACGCAGTATTTT. Its protein product is CSPVCPAESDTQYF.

The V call is TRBV15, the J call TRBJ1-1; D unclear. Germline lookup yields CDR1 LNHNV and CDR2 YYDKDF (reference sequence). The germline V and J ends were trimmed by 0 bases and 1 base, with 12 bases remaining between them. This CDR3 has 16 amino acids. CDR3 in amino acids: CATSREYTVQNTEAFF. The CDR3 bases are TGTGCCACCAGCAGAGAGTACACGGTCCAGAACACTGAAGCTTTCTTT.

The rearrangement uses TRBV4-1 and TRBJ1-1; the D is unclear. This CDR3 spans 13 amino acids. The germline gives CDR1 MGHRA, CDR2 YSYEKL. V lost 4 bases and J lost 5, with 11 bases in between. The CDR3 nucleotides read TGCGCCAGCAGCCTCAGTTGGGGAACTGAAGCTTTCTTT. It specifies CASSLSWGTEAFF.

The DNA for the CDR3 is TGTGCCTGGAGGAGGGAAAGGCTAGCGGGAGCCGCCGGGGAGCTGTTTTTT. This translates into CAWRRERLAGAAGELFF. The rearrangement joins TRBV30 to TRBJ2-2; 10 positions agree with TRBD2. V lost 3 bases, J lost 6 bases, and 13 bases stayed unmatched. Germline values: CDR1 GTSNPN, CDR2 SVGIG (reference sequence). CDR3 length: 17 residues.